One and the same sample provided the 8 T cell receptor beta chains below, sequenced in a study of T cell responses to AZD1222 COVID-19 vaccine. Method: immunoSEQ multiplex PCR; TCRdb's copy keeps in-frame clones and lacks some. Of some 85,000 clones in the sample, 91% were seen once. Sequencing was performed on peripheral blood, taken on day 0 of AZD1222 vaccination. Receptor source: an adult in good health.

This rearrangement joins TRBV3-1 (or the pseudogene TRBV3-2) to TRBJ1-5; D is unclear. This CDR3 is 13 amino acids long. Trimming took off 1 base at V and 9 bases at J, with 10 bases between the two ends. In germline, CDR1 is LGHDT, CDR2 YNNKEL (reference sequence). DNA for the CDR3: TGTGCCAGCAGCCAAGGAGAATACCGGCCCCAGCATTTT. Translating it yields CASSQGEYRPQHF.

There are a few counts of this clone. V is TRBV3-1 (or the pseudogene TRBV3-2) and J is TRBJ2-1; 10 nucleotides align to TRBD2. This CDR3 is 14 amino acids long. V trimming: 3 bases; J trimming: 9 bases; junction bases outside the gene matches: 5. Looked up from germline, CDR1 is LGHDT and CDR2 is YNNKEL (reference sequence). The CDR3 loop reads CASSHSGGAGEQFF. CDR3 in DNA: TGTGCCAGCAGCCACAGCGGGGGGGCTGGTGAGCAGTTCTTC.

A single count supports this clone. The chain is built from TRBV11-2 and TRBJ2-1; TRBD2 matches at 10 bases. This CDR3 contains 17 residues. The V gene end was trimmed by 5 bases and the J gene end by 2 bases; junction bases not matched to a gene: 9. CDR1 and CDR2 (germline): SGHAT, FQNNGV. CDR3 nucleotides: TGTGCCAGCAGCATCGGGACTAGCGCATTGACCTACAATGAGCAGTTCTTC. This encodes CASSIGTSALTYNEQFF.

The rearrangement joins TRBV11-2 to TRBJ1-3; D remains ambiguous. Between the trimmed V and J ends, which lost 3 bases and 0 bases, there was a span of 15 bases. Germline V CDR1 and CDR2: SGHAT, FQNNGV. The CDR3 is 17 amino acids. The CDR3 protein is CASSFYPFKSSGNTIYF. CDR3 DNA sequence: TGTGCCAGCAGCTTTTACCCCTTCAAAAGCTCTGGAAACACCATATATTTT.

This chain uses TRBV5-1 with TRBJ1-3; possibly TRBD1 for D (5 bases). The CDR3 extends over 15 amino acids. Trimming pared 3 bases from V and 2 bases from J, leaving 12 bases between. Germline V gives CDR1 SGHRS, CDR2 YFSETQ. The CDR3 DNA sequence: TGCGCCAGCAGCTGGGCGGGGGACCCTGGAAACACCATATATTTT. This codes for CASSWAGDPGNTIYF.

CDR3 nucleotide sequence: TGCGCCAGCAGCCAAGGCTTGACAGGGCGGGGGGATGGCTACACCTTC. It specifies CASSQGLTGRGDGYTF. J is TRBJ1-2 and V is TRBV4-3; 7 bases line up with TRBD1. V was pared by 1 base and J by 6 bases, with 11 bases of the junction left unmatched. Germline V gives CDR1 LGHNA, CDR2 YSLEER. The CDR3 is 16 residues long.

This rearrangement joins TRBV5-1 to TRBJ1-5; possibly TRBD1 for D (6 bases). This CDR3 has 14 amino acids. Trimming cost V 2 bases and J 4 bases, with 10 bases left between them. Per the germline V gene, CDR1 is SGHRS and CDR2 is YFSETQ. The CDR3 sequence: CASSLEGGNQPQHF. DNA of the CDR3: TGCGCCAGCAGCTTAGAAGGGGGGAATCAGCCCCAGCATTTT.

This clone was seen at least ten times. The V gene is TRBV11-2, the J gene TRBJ2-3, with no clear D. Trimming took 6 bases from V and 7 from J, leaving 8 bases between them. CDR1 is SGHAT, CDR2 FQNNGV, per germline. There are 11 residues in the CDR3. This chain's CDR3 is CASRVTHTQYF. The CDR3 DNA sequence: TGTGCCAGCAGAGTCACCCATACGCAGTATTTT.